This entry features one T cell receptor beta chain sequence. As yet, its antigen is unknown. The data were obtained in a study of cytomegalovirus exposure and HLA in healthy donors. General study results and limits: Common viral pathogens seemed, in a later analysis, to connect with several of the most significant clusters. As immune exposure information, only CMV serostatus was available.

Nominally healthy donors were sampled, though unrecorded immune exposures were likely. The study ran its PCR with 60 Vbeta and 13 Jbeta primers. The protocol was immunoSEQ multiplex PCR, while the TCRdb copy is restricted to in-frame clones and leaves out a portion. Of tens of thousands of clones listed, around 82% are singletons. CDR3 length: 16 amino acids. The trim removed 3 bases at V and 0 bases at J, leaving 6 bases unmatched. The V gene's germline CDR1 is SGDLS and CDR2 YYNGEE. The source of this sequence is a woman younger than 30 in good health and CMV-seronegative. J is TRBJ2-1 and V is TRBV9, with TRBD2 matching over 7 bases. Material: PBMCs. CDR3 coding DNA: TGTGCCAGCAGCGCCCTAGCGGACCTCTCCTACAATGAGCAGTTCTTC. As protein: CASSALADLSYNEQFF.